The T cell receptor beta chain described here comes from a study of CD8+ T cells in alopecia areata (dated by TCRdb to about 2018). With regard to the full study: The treated patients, all with moderate-to-severe alopecia areata, were enrolled in an open-label pilot trial of oral tofacitinib given at 5 to 10 mg twice daily. immunoSEQ multiplex PCR using 35 Vbeta forward primers and 13 Jbeta reverse primers was used to amplify TCRbeta CDR3 regions. RNA was obtained with the PAXgene miRNA kit for fixed scalp, the miRNeasy kit for PBMCs, and the RNeasy kit for mouse skin. In humans, TCRbeta sequencing was performed on scalp tissue and on sorted CD4+ and CD8+ peripheral blood T cells from healthy controls and from patients with patchy or totalis/universalis alopecia areata. Tofacitinib was given for 6 to 18 months, followed by 6 months of follow-up off drug to assess delayed response and recurrence. Scalp clonality was compared among normal scalp (n=4), patchy alopecia areata scalp (n=8), and alopecia totalis/universalis scalp (n=8). In both human patients and the C3H/HeJ mouse model, the study applied high-throughput TCRbeta sequencing to look at T cell clonal expansion in alopecia areata. Patients on tofacitinib were biopsied at baseline and after 4 and 24 weeks of treatment, and several of the patients also had a later scalp biopsy. The paper's findings and limits, for the study overall: Scalp TCR repertoire analysis is complicated because resident alphabeta T cells in normal human skin are also sequenced, whereas mouse skin is dominated by gammadelta T cells. Higher clonality and more expanded CD8+ clones were observed in lesional scalp than in normal scalp, particularly in alopecia totalis/universalis, a finding suggestive of antigenic drive. Shared TCR sequences between patients were less evident than in mice, which may be partly attributable to HLA diversity in the patient population.

The label giving this sample's time point can be read as: baseline before oral tofacitinib. Peripheral blood and lesional scalp punch biopsies were obtained from patients with alopecia areata. PBMCs were isolated by density centrifugation and stained for CD3, CD4 and CD8, after which CD4+ and CD8+ T cells were sorted on a FACSAria. V drops 1 base and J drops 7 bases, leaving 17 bases in between. Based on the germline V gene, the CDR1 and CDR2 sequences are SGHVS and FNYEAQ. Counted from cysteine to phenylalanine, this CDR3 has 16 amino acids. CDR3 DNA is the only sequence kept; it has 48 bases, read in frame from the first base. On this clone: Its antigen remains unidentified. Base quality data are lacking; no much larger clone is found one base away.

Libraries were constructed by the immunoSEQ multiplex PCR assay. RNA was extracted from all samples and reverse transcribed into cDNA as template for TCR sequencing. SuperScript III was used to make first-strand cDNA, primed with a 2:1 mix of oligo-dT and random hexamers. A synthetic immune receptor repertoire was used to assess amplification bias, and residual bias was removed computationally. The study's own analysis went as follows. Raw reads were preprocessed to remove errors, and CDR3 was defined according to IMGT conventions as the region from the conserved cysteine to phenylalanine. Clonality was computed by normalizing Shannon entropy by log2 of the number of productive unique TCRs and subtracting the result from 1. Scalp TCRbeta sequences were cross-referenced with sorted blood CD4 and CD8 repertoires so that the CD4 or CD8 identity of scalp clones could be inferred. Not all clones reach the TCRdb copy of this immuneACCESS table, which keeps in-frame sequences only. Checked studies attribute under half of the gap to unresolved V genes and leave the rest unexplained. D and trimming were read from the DNA, whereas the V and J calls and clone size are those reported in that table. The sample data list roughly 130,000 clones, and roughly 54% of these were observed just once. The leading ten clones occupy less than 5.5% of the sample.

The chain was built from TRBV7-6 and TRBJ2-1; TRBD2 might be the D gene, on 6 matching bases. The input for sequencing was CD4+ T cells sorted from blood, taken at week 0. The TCR was taken from a human donor with alopecia areata. The CDR3 protein is CASSLVWRGSRNEQFF. The bases read TGTGCCAGCAGCTTAGTCTGGCGGGGATCAAGGAATGAGCAGTTCTTC.